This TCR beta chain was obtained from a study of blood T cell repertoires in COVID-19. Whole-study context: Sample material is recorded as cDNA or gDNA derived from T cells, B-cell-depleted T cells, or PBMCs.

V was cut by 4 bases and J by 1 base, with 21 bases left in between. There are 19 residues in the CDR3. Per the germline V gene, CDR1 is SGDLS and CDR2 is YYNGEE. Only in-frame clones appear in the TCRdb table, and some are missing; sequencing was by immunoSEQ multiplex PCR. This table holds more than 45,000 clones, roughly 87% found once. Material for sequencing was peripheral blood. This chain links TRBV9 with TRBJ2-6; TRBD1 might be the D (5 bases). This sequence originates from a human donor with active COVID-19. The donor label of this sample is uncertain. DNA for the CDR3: TGTGCCAGCAGCCCATACACGGGCAGGGAACTATCTGGGGCCAACGTCCTGACTTTC. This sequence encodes CASSPYTGRELSGANVLTF.